This TCR beta chain was captured by sequencing in a study of cytomegalovirus exposure and HLA in healthy donors. Study-wide results and limits: Later analysis showed TCR association rates varying by HLA locus, highest for DRB1 and lowest for HLA-C. As a later analysis revealed, most CMV-associated TCR beta chains appeared HLA-restricted. It was confirmed in vitro that three of the CMV-associated chains were specific for CMV antigens.

Germline V lookup: CDR1 SGHTA, CDR2 FQGTGA. V shed 1 base, J shed 4 bases, and the junction held 13 bases outside the gene matches. The CDR3 is 18 residues long. PCR amplification relied on 60 Vbeta primers (plus 13 Jbeta primers). TCRdb keeps only in-frame clones here, not all; method: immunoSEQ multiplex PCR. The specimen's table records about 170,000 clones. As regards this clone: Its antigen is not identified.

The chain links TRBV7-3 to TRBJ2-3; 8 bases agree with TRBD2. Sequenced sample: PBMCs. This TCR was sampled from a woman aged 55 to 70 in good health and CMV-seronegative. Here the CDR3 DNA reads TGTGCCAGCAGCTTAAGACCCCGAATAGCGGGGCAGGCAGATACGCAGTATTTT. As protein: CASSLRPRIAGQADTQYF.